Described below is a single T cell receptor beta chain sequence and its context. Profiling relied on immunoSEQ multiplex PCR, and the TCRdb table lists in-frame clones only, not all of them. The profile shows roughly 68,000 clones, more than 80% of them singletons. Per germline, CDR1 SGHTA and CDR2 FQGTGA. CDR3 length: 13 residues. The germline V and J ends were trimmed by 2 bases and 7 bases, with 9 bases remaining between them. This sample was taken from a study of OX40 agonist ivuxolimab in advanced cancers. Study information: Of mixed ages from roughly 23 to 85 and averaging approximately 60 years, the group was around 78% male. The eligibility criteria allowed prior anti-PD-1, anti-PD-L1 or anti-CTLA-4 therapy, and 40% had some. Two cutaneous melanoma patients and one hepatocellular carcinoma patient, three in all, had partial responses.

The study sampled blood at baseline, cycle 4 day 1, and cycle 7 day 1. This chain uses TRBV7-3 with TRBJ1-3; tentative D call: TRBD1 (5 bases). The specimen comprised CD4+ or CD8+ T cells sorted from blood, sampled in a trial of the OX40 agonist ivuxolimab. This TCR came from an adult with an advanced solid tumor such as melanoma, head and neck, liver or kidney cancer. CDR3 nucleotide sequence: TGTGCCAGCAGCTTAGGGGAGGGGAACACCATATATTTT. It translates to CASSLGEGNTIYF.